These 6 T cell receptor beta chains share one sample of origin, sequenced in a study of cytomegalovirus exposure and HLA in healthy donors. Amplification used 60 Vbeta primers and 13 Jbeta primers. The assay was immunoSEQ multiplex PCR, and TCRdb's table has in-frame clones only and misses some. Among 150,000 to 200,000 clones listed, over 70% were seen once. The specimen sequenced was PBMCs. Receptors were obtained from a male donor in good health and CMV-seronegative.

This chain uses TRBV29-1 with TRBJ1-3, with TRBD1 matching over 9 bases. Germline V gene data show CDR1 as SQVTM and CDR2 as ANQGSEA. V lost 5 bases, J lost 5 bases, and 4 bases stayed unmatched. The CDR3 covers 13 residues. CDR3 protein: CSVWTGVRNTIYF. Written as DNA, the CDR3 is TGCAGCGTTTGGACAGGGGTCAGAAACACCATATATTTT.

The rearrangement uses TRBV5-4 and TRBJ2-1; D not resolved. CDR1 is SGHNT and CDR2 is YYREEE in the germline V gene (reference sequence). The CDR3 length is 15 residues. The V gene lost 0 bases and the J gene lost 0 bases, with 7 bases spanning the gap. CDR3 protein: CASSLDAVSYNEQFF. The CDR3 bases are TGTGCCAGCAGCTTGGATGCGGTCTCCTACAATGAGCAGTTCTTC.

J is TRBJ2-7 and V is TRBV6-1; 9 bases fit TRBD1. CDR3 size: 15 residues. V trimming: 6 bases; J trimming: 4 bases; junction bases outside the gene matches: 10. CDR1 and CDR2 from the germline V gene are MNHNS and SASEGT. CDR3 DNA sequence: TGTGCCAGCAGAGGCACAGGGGGCCCCAATTACGAGCAGTACTTC. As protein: CASRGTGGPNYEQYF.

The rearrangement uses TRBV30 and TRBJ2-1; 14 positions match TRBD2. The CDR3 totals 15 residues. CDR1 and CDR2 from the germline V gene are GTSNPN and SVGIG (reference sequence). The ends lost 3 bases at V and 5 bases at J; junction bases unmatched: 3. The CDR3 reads CAWSGLAGGNNEQFF. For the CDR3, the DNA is TGTGCCTGGAGCGGACTAGCGGGGGGAAACAATGAGCAGTTCTTC.

CDR3 sequence: CAWSLQSRILGYEQYF. For the CDR3, the DNA is TGTGCCTGGAGTCTACAATCGAGGATACTTGGTTACGAGCAGTACTTC. The chain recombines TRBV30 with TRBJ2-7; no clear D. Per germline, CDR1 GTSNPN and CDR2 SVGIG (reference sequence). V lost 2 bases, J lost 4 bases, and 21 bases lay in between. The CDR3 loop spans 16 amino acids.

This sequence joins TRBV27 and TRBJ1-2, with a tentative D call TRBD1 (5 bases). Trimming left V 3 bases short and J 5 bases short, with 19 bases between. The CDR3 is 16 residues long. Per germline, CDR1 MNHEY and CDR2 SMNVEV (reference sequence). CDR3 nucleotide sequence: TGTGCCAGCAGTTTGGGGGGTGGGGCAGGGAAGTATGGCTACACCTTC. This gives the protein CASSLGGGAGKYGYTF.